This T cell receptor beta chain derives from a study of cytomegalovirus exposure and HLA in healthy donors. Broader study findings: Overall, approximately 150 TCR beta chains were annotated as cytomegalovirus-associated. Immune exposure information comprised only CMV serostatus. TCR beta chain V- and J-gene trimming was linked, in a later analysis, to a missense variant in DCLRE1C.

The CDR3 consists of 12 residues. Trimming shortened V by 5 bases and J by 6 bases, and 10 bases separated the two germline ends. Germline CDR1 reads MNHEY; CDR2 reads SVGAGI. Amplification used 60 Vbeta primers and 13 Jbeta primers. This table comes from immunoSEQ multiplex PCR, and its TCRdb copy is limited to in-frame clones, with some not included. The table has 200,000 to 300,000 clones, around 80% seen once; the top ten hold 5% to 6.5%. As for this clone: Its specificity is unknown.

This TCR was recovered from a woman aged 40 to 49 in good health and CMV-seropositive. Sequenced: PBMCs. V and J are TRBV6-5 and TRBJ1-2; D gene ambiguous. The CDR3 region has the DNA TGTGCCAGCAGTAGATCCGGGGATGGCTACACCTTC. As protein: CASSRSGDGYTF.